This TCR beta chain was recovered during a study of OX40 agonist ivuxolimab in advanced cancers. About the study: The patients received agonistic anti-OX40 (CD134) antibody ivuxolimab. Patients received intravenous ivuxolimab every 2 weeks at 0.01 to 10 mg/kg. Earlier treatment with anti-PD-1, anti-PD-L1 or anti-CTLA-4 was permitted, and around 43% had received some.

This clone has a count of ten or more. No antigen is known for it. Study observations and caveats: Within 6 weeks, CD4+ and CD8+ blood T cells expanded clonally at 0.1 to 3.0 mg/kg.

Produced via immunoSEQ multiplex PCR; TCRdb's table is partial and in-frame only. The data contain some 57,000 clones, approximately 81% of them singletons. Germline V gene lookup returns CDR1 LNHDA and CDR2 SQIVND (reference sequence). Trimming pared 6 bases from V and 2 bases from J, leaving 17 bases between. The CDR3 totals 16 residues. This specimen was CD4+ or CD8+ T cells sorted from blood, taken in a trial of the OX40 agonist ivuxolimab. The receptor's source is an adult with an advanced solid tumor such as melanoma, head and neck, liver or kidney cancer. The V and J genes are TRBV19 and TRBJ1-5; D possibly corresponds to TRBD1 (5 bases). The CDR3, as DNA: TGTGCCAGTAGGTCTATGGGGGGACGAGGCAATCAGCCCCAGCATTTT. Its protein is CASRSMGGRGNQPQHF.